The present T cell receptor beta chain was sequenced within a study of T cells in Graves' hyperthyroidism and ophthalmopathy. For the study at large: Once the initial diagnosis was made, peripheral blood was obtained before any treatment.

Clinical symptoms, serum thyroxine, TRAb, thyroid ultrasound and orbital computed tomography informed diagnoses. The CDR3 sequence is 16 residues long. Trimming removed 5 bases from V and 1 base from J; junction bases left unmatched: 8. Germline values: CDR1 SGHRS, CDR2 YFSETQ. Amplified TCR beta CDR3 regions derived from RNA transcripts. The HTBI primer set drove a first-round RT-PCR of the TCR CDR3. TCRdb used MiXCR to reprocess the multiplex PCR reads, holding one entry per CDR3 protein. The data contain about 600,000 distinct CDR3 sequences, 16% of them seen just once; the ten biggest clones take up around 3.3%. This clonotype showed up just a few times.

The chain combines TRBV5-1 with TRBJ2-1; TRBD2 aligns across 8 bases. Material for sequencing was blood. The TCR originated in a woman aged 40 to 55 with Graves' ophthalmopathy. CDR3 DNA sequence: TGCGCCAGCAGTAAGGGAGGCGGGGGGTCCTACAATGAGCAGTTCTTC. As protein: CASSKGGGGSYNEQFF. Full variable domain (missing parts from reference TRBV5-1 and TRBJ2-1): KAGVTQTPRYLIKTRGQQVTLSCSPISGHRSVSWYQQTPGQGLQFLFEYFSETQRNKGNFPGRFSGRQFSNSRSEMNVSTLELGDSALYLCASSKGGGGSYNEQFFGPGTRLTVL.